This T cell receptor (beta chain) is drawn from a study of T cells in Graves' hyperthyroidism and ophthalmopathy. This clonotype was observed many times. Over 18 months, lack of ophthalmopathy progression marked Graves' hyperthyroidism as stable. Template material for amplifying TCR beta CDR3 regions consisted of RNA transcripts. Carried out on the TCR CDR3, a first-round RT-PCR used the HTBI primer set. TCRdb fed the multiplex PCR reads into MiXCR, producing one record per CDR3 protein. The sample has 700,000 to 850,000 distinct CDR3 sequences, approximately 40% seen once; the top ten hold roughly 30%. The V gene's germline CDR1 is DFQATT and CDR2 SNEGSKA (reference sequence). V lost 6 bases to trimming and J lost 9 bases; unmatched junction nucleotides: 14. The CDR3 sequence is 15 residues long.

Specimen: blood. The chain employs TRBV20-1 and TRBJ1-6, with 7 bases matching TRBD1. The origin of this receptor is a woman in her thirties or forties with Graves' hyperthyroidism. Written as DNA, the CDR3 is TGCAGTGCCCGCACCGGTCAGGGGGTGGGTTCACCCCTCCACTTT. Its translation is CSARTGQGVGSPLHF.